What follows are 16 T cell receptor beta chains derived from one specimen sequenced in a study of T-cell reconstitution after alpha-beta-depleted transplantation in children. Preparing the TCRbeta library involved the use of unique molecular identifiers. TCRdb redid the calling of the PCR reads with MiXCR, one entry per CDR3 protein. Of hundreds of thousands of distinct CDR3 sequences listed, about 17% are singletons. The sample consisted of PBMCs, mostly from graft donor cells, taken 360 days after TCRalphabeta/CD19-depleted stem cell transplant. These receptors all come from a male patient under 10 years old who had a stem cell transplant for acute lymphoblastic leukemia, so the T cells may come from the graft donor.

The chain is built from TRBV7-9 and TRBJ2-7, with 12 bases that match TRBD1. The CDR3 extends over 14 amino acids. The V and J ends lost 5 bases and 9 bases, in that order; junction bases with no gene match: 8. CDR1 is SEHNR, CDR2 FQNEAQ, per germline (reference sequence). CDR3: CASSPGTGGRGQYF. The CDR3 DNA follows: TGTGCCAGCAGCCCCGGGACAGGGGGCCGCGGGCAGTACTTC.

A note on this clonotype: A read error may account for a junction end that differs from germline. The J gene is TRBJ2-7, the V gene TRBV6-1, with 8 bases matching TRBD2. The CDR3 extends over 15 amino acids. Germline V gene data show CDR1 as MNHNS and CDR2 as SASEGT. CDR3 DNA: TGTGCCAGCACCATAGCGCGGGGGGCCCCCTACGAGCAGTATTTC. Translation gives CASTIARGAPYEQYF.

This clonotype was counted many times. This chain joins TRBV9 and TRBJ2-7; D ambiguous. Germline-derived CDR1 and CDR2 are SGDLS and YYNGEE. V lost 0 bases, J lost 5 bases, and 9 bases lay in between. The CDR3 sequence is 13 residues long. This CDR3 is CASSVAAENEQYF. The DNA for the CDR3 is TGTGCCAGCAGCGTAGCTGCGGAGAACGAGCAGTACTTC.

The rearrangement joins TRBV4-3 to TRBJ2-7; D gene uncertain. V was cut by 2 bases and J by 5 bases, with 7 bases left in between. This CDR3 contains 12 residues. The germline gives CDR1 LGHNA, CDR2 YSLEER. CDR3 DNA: TGCGCCAGCAGCCAAAGGCCGAACGAGCAGTACTTC. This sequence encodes CASSQRPNEQYF.

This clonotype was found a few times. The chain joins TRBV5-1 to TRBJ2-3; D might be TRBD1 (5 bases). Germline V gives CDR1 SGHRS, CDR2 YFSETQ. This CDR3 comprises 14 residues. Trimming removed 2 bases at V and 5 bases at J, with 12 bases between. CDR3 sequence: CASSFGSQGDTQYF. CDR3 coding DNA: TGCGCCAGCAGCTTTGGCTCCCAGGGAGATACGCAGTATTTT.

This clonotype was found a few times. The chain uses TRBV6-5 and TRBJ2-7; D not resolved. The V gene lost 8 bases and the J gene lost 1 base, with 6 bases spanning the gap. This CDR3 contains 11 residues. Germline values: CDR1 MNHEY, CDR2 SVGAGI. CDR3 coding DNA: TGTGCCAGCCGCAGGTCCTACGAGCAGTACTTC. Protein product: CASRRSYEQYF.

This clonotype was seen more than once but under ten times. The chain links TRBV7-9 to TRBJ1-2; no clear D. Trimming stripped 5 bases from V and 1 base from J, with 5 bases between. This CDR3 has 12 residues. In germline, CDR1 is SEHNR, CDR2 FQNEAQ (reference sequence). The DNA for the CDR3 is TGTGCCAGCAGCCCATTTAACTATGGCTACACCTTC. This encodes CASSPFNYGYTF.

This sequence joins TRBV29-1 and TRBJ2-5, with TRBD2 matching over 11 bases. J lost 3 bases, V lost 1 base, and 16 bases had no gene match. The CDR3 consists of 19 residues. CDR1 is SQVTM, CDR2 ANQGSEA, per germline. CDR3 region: CSVEGPGVAGGGMEETQYF. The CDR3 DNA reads TGCAGCGTTGAAGGACCCGGGGTAGCGGGAGGGGGAATGGAAGAGACCCAGTACTTC.

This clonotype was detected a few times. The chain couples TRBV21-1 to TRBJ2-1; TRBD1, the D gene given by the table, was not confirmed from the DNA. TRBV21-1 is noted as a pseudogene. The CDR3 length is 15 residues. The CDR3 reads CASRVRDREYNEQFF. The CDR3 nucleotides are TGTGCCAGCAGAGTGAGGGACAGGGAGTACAATGAGCAGTTCTTC.

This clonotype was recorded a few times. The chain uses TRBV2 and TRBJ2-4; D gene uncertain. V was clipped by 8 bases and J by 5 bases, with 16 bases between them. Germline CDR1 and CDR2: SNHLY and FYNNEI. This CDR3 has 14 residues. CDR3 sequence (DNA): TGTGCCAGCGCTATCATTGGCAGAGAAAACATTCAGTACTTC. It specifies CASAIIGRENIQYF.

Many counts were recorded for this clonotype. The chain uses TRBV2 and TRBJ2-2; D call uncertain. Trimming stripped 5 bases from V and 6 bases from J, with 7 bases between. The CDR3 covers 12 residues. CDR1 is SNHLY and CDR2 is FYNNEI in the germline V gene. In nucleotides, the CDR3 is TGTGCCAGCAGTACCGGCCCCGGGGAGCTGTTTTTT. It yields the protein CASSTGPGELFF.

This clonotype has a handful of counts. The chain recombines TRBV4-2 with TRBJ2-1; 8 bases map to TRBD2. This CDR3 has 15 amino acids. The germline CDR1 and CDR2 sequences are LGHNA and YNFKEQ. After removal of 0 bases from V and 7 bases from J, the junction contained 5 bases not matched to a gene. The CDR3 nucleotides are TGTGCCAGCAGCCAAGAACCGTTAGCGGGAAATGAGCAGTTCTTC. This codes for CASSQEPLAGNEQFF.

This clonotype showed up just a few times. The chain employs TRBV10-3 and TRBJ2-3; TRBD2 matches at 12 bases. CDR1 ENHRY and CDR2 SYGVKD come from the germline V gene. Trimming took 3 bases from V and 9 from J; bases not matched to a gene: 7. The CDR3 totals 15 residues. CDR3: CAISDKTSGRGTQYF. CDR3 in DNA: TGTGCCATCAGTGATAAGACTAGCGGGAGAGGGACGCAGTATTTT.

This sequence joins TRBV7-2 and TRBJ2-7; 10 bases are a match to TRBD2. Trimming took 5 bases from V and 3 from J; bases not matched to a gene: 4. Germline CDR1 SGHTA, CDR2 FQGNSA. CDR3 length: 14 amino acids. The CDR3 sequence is CASSLTSGVYEQYF. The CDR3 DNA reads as TGTGCCAGCAGCCTAACTAGCGGGGTCTACGAGCAGTACTTC.

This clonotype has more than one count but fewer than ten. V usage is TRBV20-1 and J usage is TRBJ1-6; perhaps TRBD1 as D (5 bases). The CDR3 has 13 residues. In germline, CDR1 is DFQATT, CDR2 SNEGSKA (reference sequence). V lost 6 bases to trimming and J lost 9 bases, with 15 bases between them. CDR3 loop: CSAIWGGSSPLHF. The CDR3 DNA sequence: TGCAGTGCCATCTGGGGGGGGAGTTCACCCCTCCACTTT.

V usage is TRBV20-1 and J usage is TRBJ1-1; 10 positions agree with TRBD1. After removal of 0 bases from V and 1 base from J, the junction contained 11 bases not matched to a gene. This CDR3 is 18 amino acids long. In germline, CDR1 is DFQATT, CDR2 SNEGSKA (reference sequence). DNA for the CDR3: TGCAGTGCTAGAGATGTAAGGTGGGGACAGGGGTCGAACACTGAAGCTTTCTTT. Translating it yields CSARDVRWGQGSNTEAFF.